The 20 T cell receptor beta chains presented below share a single source sample, sequenced in a study of T cell changes during pregnancy in multiple sclerosis. TCRdb keeps only in-frame clones here, not all; method: immunoSEQ multiplex PCR. The sample shows 65,000 to 85,000 clones, 80% to 95% of them seen only once. Sequenced material: peripheral blood, taken in the second trimester of pregnancy. These receptors all come from a female donor with multiple sclerosis, enrolled in a pregnancy study.

The count of this clone is one. The chain is built from TRBV30 and TRBJ2-1, with no clear D. The CDR3 covers 12 residues. The V gene lost 8 bases and the J gene lost 6 bases, with 14 bases spanning the gap. The germline V gene has CDR1 GTSNPN and CDR2 SVGIG (reference sequence). The CDR3 loop is CARDSYLNEQFF. In nucleotides, the CDR3 is TGTGCCCGAGACTCTTATCTCAATGAGCAGTTCTTC.

J is TRBJ2-7 and V is TRBV6-5, with a possible D match to TRBD1 (6 bases). This CDR3 region has 11 residues. The germline V and J ends were trimmed by 4 bases and 11 bases, with 12 bases remaining between them. Per germline, CDR1 MNHEY and CDR2 SVGAGI. CDR3 nucleotide sequence: TGTGCCAGCAGTTCCCCGACAGGAGAGTACTTC. Amino acid sequence: CASSSPTGEYF.

The rearrangement links TRBV19 to TRBJ1-5; 9 nucleotides agree with TRBD1. Looked up from germline, CDR1 is LNHDA and CDR2 is SQIVND (reference sequence). The CDR3 covers 13 residues. V shed 9 bases and J 10 bases; nucleotides not matched to a gene: 10. In DNA, the CDR3 is TGTGCCAGCACCGGGACAGGGAAGAGTCCCCAGCATTTT. Protein: CASTGTGKSPQHF.

The chain carries TRBV9 and TRBJ2-6; 9 bases are shared with TRBD2. Germline V gives CDR1 SGDLS, CDR2 YYNGEE. V gave up 3 bases and J gave up 2 bases; unmatched junction bases: 3. This CDR3 comprises 16 residues. CDR3 DNA: TGTGCCAGCAGCGGCGGGGGGGCAGCTGGGGCCAACGTCCTGACTTTC. As protein: CASSGGGAAGANVLTF.

The chain couples TRBV7-9 to TRBJ2-5; a weak D match, TRBD2 (5 bases). Germline V gene sequence: CDR1 SEHNR, CDR2 FQNEAQ (reference sequence). Trimming shortened V by 5 bases and J by 3 bases, and 10 bases separated the two germline ends. This CDR3 comprises 13 residues. CDR3 nucleotides: TGTGCCAGCAGCCCGCCGCGGGAAGAGACCCAGTACTTC. Amino acid sequence: CASSPPREETQYF.

V usage is TRBV6-4 and J usage is TRBJ2-3, with TRBD2 matching over 11 bases. The CDR3 sequence is 20 residues long. Trimming at V came to 0 bases and at J to 5 bases, leaving 16 bases not matched to a gene. The germline V gene has CDR1 MRHNA and CDR2 SNTAGT. The CDR3 sequence is CASSDSTVGLAVPGGDTQYF. The CDR3 coding sequence is TGTGCCAGCAGTGACTCGACTGTGGGACTAGCGGTCCCTGGGGGAGATACGCAGTATTTT.

The chain uses TRBV11-2 and TRBJ2-2; 9 positions agree with TRBD2. V was clipped by 1 base and J by 4 bases; unmatched bases: 1. Per germline, CDR1 SGHAT and CDR2 FQNNGV. The CDR3 consists of 15 residues. The CDR3 reads CASSLGLAVTGELFF. The CDR3 region has the DNA TGTGCCAGCAGCTTAGGACTAGCGGTCACCGGGGAGCTGTTTTTT.

This chain joins TRBV5-4 and TRBJ2-1; D is perhaps TRBD1 (5 bases). Trimming took off 2 bases at V and 5 bases at J, with 11 bases between the two ends. The CDR3 consists of 14 residues. Germline V gene data show CDR1 as SGHNT and CDR2 as YYREEE (reference sequence). The CDR3 nucleotides read TGTGCCAGCAGCTTACAGGAGTTCCACAATGAGCAGTTCTTC. Its protein product is CASSLQEFHNEQFF.

The J gene is TRBJ2-7, the V gene TRBV4-2; 11 positions agree with TRBD2. This CDR3 has 17 amino acids. Germline CDR1 reads LGHNA; CDR2 reads YNFKEQ. The V gene end was trimmed by 4 bases and the J gene end by 3 bases; junction bases not matched to a gene: 11. The CDR3 spells CASSLVRDGTSGYEQYF. The DNA of the CDR3 is TGTGCCAGCAGCCTCGTGCGTGACGGGACTAGCGGCTACGAGCAGTACTTC.

This rearrangement joins TRBV9 to TRBJ1-1, with TRBD1 identical over 9 bases. Trimming cost V 0 bases and J 1 base; bases outside gene matches: 13. CDR3 length equals 19 residues. From germline, CDR1 is SGDLS and CDR2 YYNGEE. The CDR3 here is CASSVAPGTGIERNTEAFF. DNA of the CDR3: TGTGCCAGCAGCGTAGCTCCAGGGACAGGGATAGAACGGAACACTGAAGCTTTCTTT.

The rearrangement links TRBV12-5 to TRBJ2-5; 11 bases are a match to TRBD2. With 5 bases clipped from V and 5 bases from J, the junction kept 10 bases outside the gene matches. Germline CDR1 LGHNT, CDR2 FRNRAP. CDR3 size: 16 residues. For the CDR3, the DNA is TGTGCTAGTGGTCCTGGGACTAGCGGCTCACAGGAGACCCAGTACTTC. The encoded protein is CASGPGTSGSQETQYF. Complete variable domain (other parts from reference TRBV12-5 and TRBJ2-5): DARVTQTPRHKVTEMGQEVTMRCQPILGHNTVFWYRQTMMQGLELLAYFRNRAPLDDSGMPKDRFSAEMPDATLATLKIQPSEPRDSAVYFCASGPGTSGSQETQYFGPGTRLLVL.

Here the CDR3 DNA reads TGTGCCAGCAGCTCCCCCCGAGGGTGGGCCGGGGAGCTGTTTTTT. It yields the protein CASSSPRGWAGELFF. The chain joins TRBV7-9 to TRBJ2-2; perhaps TRBD2 as D (5 bases). V lost 4 bases and J lost 6, with 15 bases in between. CDR1 SEHNR and CDR2 FQNEAQ come from the germline V gene (reference sequence). The CDR3 loop spans 15 amino acids.

The chain is built from TRBV6-6 and TRBJ2-7; 7 nucleotides align to TRBD2. The CDR3 covers 13 residues. V shed 6 bases, J shed 0 bases, and the junction held 2 bases outside the gene matches. In germline, CDR1 is MNHNY, CDR2 SVGAGI (reference sequence). The CDR3 reads CASSRGSSYEQYF. The CDR3 nucleotides are TGTGCCAGCAGCCGCGGGAGCTCCTACGAGCAGTACTTC.

This clone was seen only a few times. One end of the junction fails to match germline, which may point to a read error. The V call is TRBV19, the J call TRBJ2-1; D possibly corresponds to TRBD2 (5 bases). Germline lookup yields CDR1 LNHDA and CDR2 SQIVND (reference sequence). The CDR3 is made up of 13 amino acids. The CDR3 spells CASSIGVGNEQFF. CDR3 nucleotide sequence: TGTGCCAGCAGTATCGGGGTAGGGAATGAGCAGTTCTTC.

The chain employs TRBV2 and TRBJ2-7; no firm D call. Germline CDR1 SNHLY, CDR2 FYNNEI. This CDR3 comprises 13 residues. The germline V and J ends were trimmed by 8 bases and 0 bases, with 11 bases remaining between them. The chain's CDR3 is CASHDLNSYEQYF. Written as DNA, the CDR3 is TGTGCCAGCCATGACTTGAACTCCTACGAGCAGTACTTC.

The chain's CDR3 is CASRPGDGSPLHF. DNA for the CDR3: TGTGCCAGCAGACCAGGGGACGGGTCACCCCTCCACTTT. This rearrangement joins TRBV7-9 to TRBJ1-6; D might be TRBD1 (6 bases). This CDR3 has 13 amino acids. V lost 6 bases and J lost 10, with 13 bases in between. Germline CDR1 and CDR2: SEHNR and FQNEAQ (reference sequence). The whole variable domain, remainder taken from reference TRBV7-9 and TRBJ1-6, is DTGVSQNPRHKITKRGQNVTFRCDPISEHNRLYWYRQTLGQGPEFLTYFQNEAQLEKSRLLSDRFSAERPKGSFSTLEIQRTEQGDSAMYLCASRPGDGSPLHFGNGTRLTVT.

The chain uses TRBV9 and TRBJ1-2, with unresolved D. Trimming took 1 base from V and 2 from J, leaving 3 bases between them. The V gene's germline CDR1 is SGDLS and CDR2 YYNGEE. The CDR3 spans 12 residues. The CDR3 DNA is TGTGCCAGCAGCGTACCAAACTATGGCTACACCTTC. This translates into CASSVPNYGYTF.

The V call is TRBV29-1, the J call TRBJ1-2; D may be TRBD1 (6 bases). The CDR3 is 13 amino acids. Germline CDR1 SQVTM, CDR2 ANQGSEA. V was cut by 7 bases and J by 0 bases, with 12 bases left in between. CDR3 coding DNA: TGCAGCGCTGGACAGACCACTAACTATGGCTACACCTTC. Its protein product is CSAGQTTNYGYTF. The full variable domain, its missing parts supplied by reference TRBV29-1 and TRBJ1-2, is SAVISQKPSRDICQRGTSLTIQCQVDSQVTMMFWYRQQPGQSLTLIATANQGSEATYESGFVIDKFPISRPNLTFSTLTVSNMSPEDSSIYLCSAGQTTNYGYTFGSGTRLTVV.

There are a few counts of this clone. V and J are TRBV10-3 and TRBJ1-6; 9 bases match TRBD1. The junction had 3 bases not matched to a gene; V was cut back by 4 bases and J by 5 bases. The length of the CDR3 is 15 residues. Germline CDR1 ENHRY, CDR2 SYGVKD. The CDR3 loop is CAISAWTGDNSPLHF. CDR3 coding DNA: TGTGCCATCAGTGCATGGACAGGGGATAATTCACCCCTCCACTTT.

The V gene is TRBV7-9, the J gene TRBJ1-2; TRBD1 might be the D (6 bases). The V end was cut by 4 bases, the J end by 7 bases, with 10 bases between. This CDR3 comprises 12 residues. Germline V gene data show CDR1 as SEHNR and CDR2 as FQNEAQ (reference sequence). This chain's CDR3 is CASSSTGSGYTF. The CDR3 DNA reads as TGTGCCAGCAGCTCAACAGGGTCTGGCTACACCTTC.